The clone carrying this TCR beta chain was found a few times. The antigen is undetermined. These data are taken from a study of CD8 T cells in ankylosing spondylitis. Study-wide results and caveats: Disease-linked clones reportedly concentrated significantly in matched ankylosing spondylitis synovial fluid. Seven to nine highly homologous variants made up a TCR beta motif that seemed to typify ankylosing spondylitis blood.

Trimming shortened V by 0 bases and J by 0 bases, and 11 bases separated the two germline ends. This CDR3 is 16 amino acids long. CDR1 is LNHNV, CDR2 YYDKDF, per germline (reference sequence). For TCR beta, libraries came from quantitative 5'-RACE with molecular barcodes. MiXCR, applied by TCRdb to the 5' RACE reads, yields one record per CDR3 protein. The repertoire has 470,000 or so distinct CDR3 sequences, roughly 26% of them found once; the top ten carry 0.89%. The specimen sequenced was blood, either unsorted or a sorted T cell fraction (not recorded which). This clonotype was obtained from a male donor with ankylosing spondylitis. The chain combines TRBV15 with TRBJ1-2; D gene uncertain. CDR3 residues: CATSREFATTNYGYTF. In DNA, the CDR3 is TGTGCCACCAGCAGAGAATTCGCGACGACTAACTATGGCTACACCTTC.